Shown below are 4 T cell receptor beta chains from a single sample sequenced in a study of PD-L1 blockade in urothelial cancer. Time point: pretreatment peripheral blood. The table came from immunoSEQ multiplex PCR; TCRdb's copy has only in-frame clones and leaves some out. Of approximately 45,000 clones in the sample, about 81% are singletons; the top ten hold under 2%. The sample was PBMCs, taken around atezolizumab (anti-PD-L1) treatment. Receptors originate from a man between 45 and 60 years old with urothelial cancer.

The chain links TRBV5-4 to TRBJ1-1; D is uncertain. The germline CDR1 and CDR2 sequences are SGHNT and YYREEE (reference sequence). There are 14 residues in the CDR3. Deletions cut 0 bases from V and 0 bases from J, with 6 bases between. The chain's CDR3 is CASSLGPMNTEAFF. The CDR3 nucleotides are TGTGCCAGCAGCTTGGGTCCCATGAACACTGAAGCTTTCTTT.

This chain links TRBV19 with TRBJ2-1, with TRBD2 matching 7 bases. The J segment lost 6 bases and the V segment lost 6 bases, leaving 5 bases of the junction unmatched. This CDR3 spans 13 amino acids. Germline values: CDR1 LNHDA, CDR2 SQIVND (reference sequence). Here the CDR3 DNA reads TGTGCCAGTAGCGGGGGGTTCCTCAATGAGCAGTTCTTC. This codes for CASSGGFLNEQFF. The variable domain in full, completed from reference TRBV19 and TRBJ2-1, reads DGGITQSPKYLFRKEGQNVTLSCEQNLNHDAMYWYRQDPGQGLRLIYYSQIVNDFQKGDIAEGYSVSREKKESFPLTVTSAQKNPTAFYLCASSGGFLNEQFFGPGTRLTVL.

This chain uses TRBV18 with TRBJ2-5; D might be TRBD1 (6 bases). Germline CDR1 reads KGHSH; CDR2 reads LQKENI. V was pared by 6 bases and J by 2 bases, with 10 bases between. The length of the CDR3 is 13 residues. CDR3 amino acids: CASSLGQQETQYF. The CDR3 coding sequence is TGTGCCAGCTCCCTTGGACAGCAAGAGACCCAGTACTTC. Complete variable domain (other parts from reference TRBV18 and TRBJ2-5): NAGVMQNPRHLVRRRGQEARLRCSPMKGHSHVYWYRQLPEEGLKFMVYLQKENIIDESGMPKERFSAEFPKEGPSILRIQQVVRGDSAAYFCASSLGQQETQYFGPGTRLLVL.

J is TRBJ2-5 and V is TRBV4-2, with 8 bases matching TRBD2. V shed 4 bases, J shed 5 bases, and the junction held 12 bases outside the gene matches. The CDR3 has 16 residues. Germline loops: CDR1 LGHNA, CDR2 YNFKEQ. CDR3 protein: CASSRKPAGAGETQYF. As DNA, the CDR3 is TGTGCCAGCAGCCGCAAGCCAGCGGGAGCCGGGGAGACCCAGTACTTC.